The sequence of this T cell receptor (beta chain) was determined in a study of control samples from healthy donors and cancer patients. The CDR3 runs 16 residues. Germline-derived CDR1 and CDR2 are SGHTA and FQGNSA. V was pared by 0 bases and J by 6 bases, with 18 bases between. Only in-frame clones appear in the TCRdb table, and some are missing; sequencing was by immunoSEQ multiplex PCR. Of 95,000 to 150,000 clones in the sample, 70% to 90% were seen once. Sample: blood. The rearrangement uses TRBV7-2 and TRBJ2-7; D is possibly TRBD2 (6 bases). This receptor was obtained from a man between 50 and 59 years old in good health. CDR3 amino acids: CASSLAPGRGTLEQYF. The CDR3 DNA reads TGTGCCAGCAGCTTAGCGCCAGGACGGGGGACTCTCGAGCAGTACTTC.